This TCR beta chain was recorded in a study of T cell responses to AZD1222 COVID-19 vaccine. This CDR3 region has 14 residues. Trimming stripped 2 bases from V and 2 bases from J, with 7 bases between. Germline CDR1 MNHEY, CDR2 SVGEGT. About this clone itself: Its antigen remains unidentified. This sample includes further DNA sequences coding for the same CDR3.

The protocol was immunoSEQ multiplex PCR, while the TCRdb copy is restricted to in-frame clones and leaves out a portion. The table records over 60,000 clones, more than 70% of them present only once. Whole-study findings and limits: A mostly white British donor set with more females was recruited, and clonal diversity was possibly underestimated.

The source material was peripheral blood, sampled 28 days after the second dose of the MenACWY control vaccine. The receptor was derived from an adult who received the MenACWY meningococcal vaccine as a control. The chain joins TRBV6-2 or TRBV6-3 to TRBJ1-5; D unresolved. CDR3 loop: CASSYGGGNQPQHF. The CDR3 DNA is TGTGCCAGCAGTTACGGTGGAGGCAATCAGCCCCAGCATTTT.